This T cell receptor (beta chain) was identified in a study of cytomegalovirus exposure and HLA in healthy donors. This clone was counted a few times. Assay used: immunoSEQ multiplex PCR; TCRdb lists only in-frame clones, some missing. This sample carries about 140,000 clones, approximately 84% of them seen once, and the ten largest clones take 1.4%. This CDR3 is built from 13 residues. CDR1 and CDR2 (germline): SQVTM, ANQGSEA. The V and J ends lost 5 bases and 4 bases respectively, with 14 bases between them. This chain uses TRBV29-1 with TRBJ1-1, with D unclear. The sequenced sample consisted of PBMCs. This sequence was found in a woman between 25 and 40 years old in good health and CMV-seronegative. Here the CDR3 reads CSVQNMGGTEAFF. The CDR3 region has the DNA TGCAGCGTTCAAAATATGGGAGGCACTGAAGCTTTCTTT.